Below, 23 T cell receptor beta chains from the same sample are listed, as sequenced in a study of blood T cell repertoires in COVID-19. TCRdb keeps only in-frame clones here, not all; method: immunoSEQ multiplex PCR. In the table there are over 85,000 clones, around nine tenths of which are singletons. Sequenced material: peripheral blood. Receptors were obtained from a woman between 45 and 60 years old with acute or convalescent COVID-19.

The chain recombines TRBV7-2 with TRBJ1-5; 9 nucleotides agree with TRBD1. CDR3 length: 17 amino acids. After removal of 5 bases from V and 1 base from J, the junction contained 9 bases not matched to a gene. From germline, CDR1 is SGHTA and CDR2 FQGNSA. CDR3 nucleotide sequence: TGTGCCAGCAGCGCGGGACAGGGTACTAGCAGCAATCAGCCCCAGCATTTT. Protein product: CASSAGQGTSSNQPQHF.

The rearrangement links TRBV5-6 to TRBJ1-6; D unresolved. The V and J ends lost 0 bases and 5 bases respectively, with 15 bases between them. Germline V gene sequence: CDR1 SGHDT, CDR2 YYEEEE. There are 17 residues in the CDR3. The CDR3 spells CASSLAGGRRNNSPLHF. The DNA of the CDR3 is TGTGCCAGCAGCTTGGCCGGAGGGAGACGGAATAATTCACCCCTCCACTTT.

This chain uses TRBV27 with TRBJ1-2; D gene uncertain. V shed 0 bases and J shed 4 bases, with 12 bases lying between them. In germline, CDR1 is MNHEY, CDR2 SMNVEV (reference sequence). CDR3 length: 15 residues. As DNA, the CDR3 is TGTGCCAGCAGTTTATCATCGGGGAATAGCTATGGCTACACCTTC. Residues: CASSLSSGNSYGYTF.

The chain recombines TRBV28 with TRBJ1-4; tentatively, D is TRBD1 (5 bases). The V gene's germline CDR1 is MDHEN and CDR2 SYDVKM. CDR3 length equals 14 residues. V shed 3 bases and J shed 0 bases, with 5 bases lying between them. CDR3 region: CASSLTATNEKLFF. CDR3 sequence (DNA): TGTGCCAGCAGTTTGACAGCAACTAATGAAAAACTGTTTTTT.

This clone is a singleton in its sample. The gene calls are TRBV5-1 and TRBJ2-1; TRBD2 matches 9 bases. Trimming took 4 bases from V and 6 from J; bases not matched to a gene: 11. This CDR3 comprises 16 residues. From germline, CDR1 is SGHRS and CDR2 YFSETQ. The CDR3 DNA reads as TGCGCCAGCAGCCTCCTTGGTAGCGGGAGTGCCAATGAGCAGTTCTTC. This codes for CASSLLGSGSANEQFF.

The chain is built from TRBV5-6 and TRBJ1-2; D gene ambiguous. Germline CDR1 and CDR2: SGHDT and YYEEEE. V lost 4 bases and J lost 1, with 11 bases in between. The CDR3 has 14 residues. CDR3: CASSPITVNYGYTF. As DNA, the CDR3 is TGTGCCAGCAGCCCGATAACAGTTAACTATGGCTACACCTTC.

In this sample, this clone turned up a few times. CDR3 sequence (DNA): TGTGCCAGCAGCCCGCACAGGGGCCGAGATTCACCCCTCCACTTT. Its protein is CASSPHRGRDSPLHF. The chain links TRBV9 to TRBJ1-6; 7 bases agree with TRBD1. The CDR3 has 15 residues. The germline V gene has CDR1 SGDLS and CDR2 YYNGEE. Trimming took 4 bases from V and 8 from J; bases not matched to a gene: 9.

The CDR3 loop reads CASSQNRGGGNTIYF. The CDR3 bases are TGTGCCAGCAGCCAGAACAGGGGCGGGGGAAACACCATATATTTT. V and J are TRBV3-1 (or the pseudogene TRBV3-2) and TRBJ1-3; TRBD1 matches at 7 bases. CDR1 LGHDT and CDR2 YNNKEL come from the germline V gene (reference sequence). The CDR3 length is 15 residues. The trim removed 3 bases at V and 4 bases at J, leaving 6 bases unmatched.

J is TRBJ1-1 and V is TRBV19; 8 bases fit TRBD1. Germline V gives CDR1 LNHDA, CDR2 SQIVND (reference sequence). The CDR3 sequence is 13 residues long. V was clipped by 5 bases and J by 6 bases; unmatched bases: 5. CDR3 protein: CASSRGGQAEAFF. For the CDR3, the DNA is TGTGCCAGTAGTCGTGGGGGACAGGCTGAAGCTTTCTTT.

The rearrangement uses TRBV19 and TRBJ2-2, with D unresolved. Germline V gene lookup returns CDR1 LNHDA and CDR2 SQIVND (reference sequence). Between the trimmed V and J ends, which lost 0 bases and 5 bases, there was a span of 4 bases. The CDR3 covers 13 residues. This CDR3 reads CASSIDMTGELFF. CDR3 DNA sequence: TGTGCCAGTAGTATAGACATGACCGGGGAGCTGTTTTTT.

The chain couples TRBV30 to TRBJ2-1, with D unclear. V dropped 1 base and J dropped 3 bases, with 13 bases sitting between them. The CDR3 extends over 15 amino acids. Germline V gene lookup returns CDR1 GTSNPN and CDR2 SVGIG (reference sequence). Written as DNA, the CDR3 is TGTGCCTGGAGTGCCCCAGCGAAACTCTACAATGAGCAGTTCTTC. Its translation is CAWSAPAKLYNEQFF.

The chain links TRBV18 to TRBJ2-7; a possible D gene is TRBD2 (5 bases). CDR1 and CDR2 from the germline V gene are KGHSH and LQKENI. The CDR3 loop spans 14 amino acids. V was cut by 1 base and J by 0 bases, with 7 bases left in between. DNA of the CDR3: TGTGCCAGCTCACCACTCGGGATCTCCTACGAGCAGTACTTC. Translated: CASSPLGISYEQYF. The whole variable domain, filled in from reference TRBV18 and TRBJ2-7, reads NAGVMQNPRHLVRRRGQEARLRCSPMKGHSHVYWYRQLPEEGLKFMVYLQKENIIDESGMPKERFSAEFPKEGPSILRIQQVVRGDSAAYFCASSPLGISYEQYFGPGTRLTVT.

This chain connects TRBV30 to TRBJ1-5, with 7 bases aligning to TRBD1. Germline CDR1 GTSNPN, CDR2 SVGIG (reference sequence). Unmatched junction bases numbered 9, after V lost 7 bases and J lost 6 bases. CDR3 length: 13 amino acids. For the CDR3, the DNA is TGTGCCTTTAACCGGGACAGAAGTCAGCCCCAGCATTTT. Translation: CAFNRDRSQPQHF.

The genes are TRBV4-1 and TRBJ2-1; 15 positions agree with TRBD2. The V gene's germline CDR1 is MGHRA and CDR2 YSYEKL. V gave up 3 bases and J gave up 9 bases; unmatched junction bases: 6. The CDR3 has 16 amino acids. This CDR3 reads CASSQAGTSGRSEQFF. As DNA, the CDR3 is TGCGCCAGCAGCCAGGCCGGGACTAGCGGGAGGAGTGAGCAGTTCTTC.

V usage is TRBV30 and J usage is TRBJ2-7; a weak D match, TRBD2 (5 bases). Germline-derived CDR1 and CDR2 are GTSNPN and SVGIG (reference sequence). V lost 1 base and J 5 bases, leaving 6 bases between the germline ends. The CDR3 consists of 11 residues. The CDR3 is CAWSEEDEQYF. CDR3 DNA: TGTGCCTGGAGTGAGGAGGACGAGCAGTACTTC. Supplemented by reference TRBV30 and TRBJ2-7, the full variable domain reads SQTIHQWPATLVQPVGSPLSLECTVEGTSNPNLYWYRQAAGRGLQLLFYSVGIGQISSEVPQNLSASRPQDRQFILSSKKLLLSDSGFYLCAWSEEDEQYFGPGTRLTVT.

The chain recombines TRBV5-1 with TRBJ2-1, with 15 positions matching TRBD2. Germline CDR1 reads SGHRS; CDR2 reads YFSETQ. The junction had 18 bases not matched to a gene; V was cut back by 4 bases and J by 7 bases. CDR3 size: 20 residues. The CDR3 sequence: CASSPNGPGGLAGGENEQFF. The CDR3 nucleotides read TGCGCCAGCAGCCCAAACGGCCCCGGGGGACTAGCGGGAGGAGAAAATGAGCAGTTCTTC.

The genes are TRBV7-2 and TRBJ2-3; maybe TRBD2 (6 bases). The CDR3 extends over 16 amino acids. Per the germline V gene, CDR1 is SGHTA and CDR2 is FQGNSA. With 0 bases removed from V and 2 bases from J, the gap between germline ends came to 12 bases. CDR3 in DNA: TGTGCCAGCAGCTTAGCGGGCGGGATGAACACAGATACGCAGTATTTT. Its protein is CASSLAGGMNTDTQYF.

V is TRBV24-1 and J is TRBJ1-5, with 7 bases aligning to TRBD1. Per germline, CDR1 KGHDR and CDR2 SFDVKD. Trimming removed 5 bases from V and 4 bases from J; junction bases left unmatched: 7. The CDR3 sequence is 15 residues long. DNA for the CDR3: TGTGCCACCAGTGGGGTAGGGACAGCAAATCAGCCCCAGCATTTT. Translated: CATSGVGTANQPQHF.

The chain is built from TRBV2 and TRBJ2-1; maybe TRBD1 (5 bases). CDR1 and CDR2 from the germline V gene are SNHLY and FYNNEI. Between the trimmed V and J ends, which lost 4 bases and 10 bases, there was a span of 8 bases. The CDR3 is made up of 11 amino acids. CDR3 loop: CASSARVEQFF. CDR3 nucleotide sequence: TGTGCCAGCAGTGCCAGGGTGGAGCAGTTCTTC.

The chain combines TRBV6-5 with TRBJ1-2, with a weak D call TRBD1 (6 bases). Trimming removed 8 bases from V and 5 bases from J, with 18 bases in between. Germline V gene data show CDR1 as MNHEY and CDR2 as SVGAGI. This CDR3 has 14 amino acids. The CDR3 nucleotides read TGTGCCAGCGGGCCCTACGGGGGGACATATGGCTACACCTTC. This gives the protein CASGPYGGTYGYTF.

The chain couples TRBV19 to TRBJ2-1; D possibly corresponds to TRBD2 (6 bases). V was trimmed by 6 bases and J by 0 bases, leaving 15 bases between them. From germline, CDR1 is LNHDA and CDR2 SQIVND (reference sequence). The CDR3 contains 16 residues. This CDR3 reads CASRGGGAGSYNEQFF. CDR3 DNA: TGTGCCAGTAGGGGGGGTGGAGCGGGCTCCTACAATGAGCAGTTCTTC.

The chain is built from TRBV6-4 and TRBJ2-7, with D possibly TRBD2 on 6 matching bases. Germline CDR1 is MRHNA and CDR2 is SNTAGT. V lost 5 bases and J lost 5, with 13 bases in between. The CDR3 spans 13 residues. CDR3 nucleotides: TGTGCCAGCAGTTCCGAGGAGGGCCACGAGCAGTACTTC. It specifies CASSSEEGHEQYF.

The rearrangement uses TRBV6-5 and TRBJ2-7; possibly TRBD1 for D (5 bases). The CDR3 is 13 residues long. The germline CDR1 and CDR2 sequences are MNHEY and SVGAGI. V lost 6 bases to trimming and J lost 0 bases, with 9 bases between them. CDR3 nucleotide sequence: TGTGCCAGCAGCGGTAGGGGCTCCTACGAGCAGTACTTC. Its protein product is CASSGRGSYEQYF.